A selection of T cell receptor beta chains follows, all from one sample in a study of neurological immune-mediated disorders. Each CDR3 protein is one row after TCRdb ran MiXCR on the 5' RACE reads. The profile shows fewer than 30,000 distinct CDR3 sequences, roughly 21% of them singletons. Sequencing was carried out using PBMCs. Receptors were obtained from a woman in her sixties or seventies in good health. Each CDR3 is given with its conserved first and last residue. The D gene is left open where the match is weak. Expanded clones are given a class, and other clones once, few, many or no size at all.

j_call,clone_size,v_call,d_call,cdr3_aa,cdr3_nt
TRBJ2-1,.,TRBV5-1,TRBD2,CASRLALAGGNEQFF,TGCGCCAGCCGCTTGGCGTTAGCGGGAGGGAATGAGCAGTTCTTC
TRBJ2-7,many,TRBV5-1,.,CASSLFVSGSYEQYF,TGCGCCAGCAGCTTGTTTGTTAGCGGCTCCTACGAGCAGTACTTC
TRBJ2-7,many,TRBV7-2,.,CASSLFTAAEQYF,TGTGCCAGCAGCTTATTTACAGCAGCCGAGCAGTACTTC
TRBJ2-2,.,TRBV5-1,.,CSSGSDGNTVELFF,TGCTCCAGCGGCTCGGACGGCAACACCGTGGAGCTGTTTTTT
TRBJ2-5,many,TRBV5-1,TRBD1,CASSPGQGRRETQYF,TGCGCCAGCAGCCCAGGACAGGGGAGGCGGGAGACCCAGTACTTC
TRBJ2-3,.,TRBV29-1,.,CSVDSGSTDTQYF,TGCAGCGTTGATAGCGGTAGCACAGATACGCAGTATTTT
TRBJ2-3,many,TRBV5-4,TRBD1,CASRRDRVSTDTQYF,TGTGCCAGCAGGAGGGACAGGGTCAGCACAGATACGCAGTATTTT
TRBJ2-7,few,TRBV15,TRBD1,CATSRDRVYEQYF,TGTGCCACCAGCCGGGACAGGGTTTACGAGCAGTACTTC
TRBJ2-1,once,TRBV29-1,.,CSVIEEDEQFF,TGCAGCGTTATAGAGGAGGATGAGCAGTTCTTC
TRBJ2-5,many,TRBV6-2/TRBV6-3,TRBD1,CASHFGTGQETQYF,TGTGCCAGCCATTTCGGGACAGGGCAAGAGACCCAGTACTTC
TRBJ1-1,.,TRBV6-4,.,CARSDSAGMYDAEAFF,TGTGCCAGAAGTGACTCGGCAGGGATGTATGACGCTGAAGCTTTCTTT
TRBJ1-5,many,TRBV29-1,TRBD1,CSVSGQGVNNQPQHF,TGCAGCGTTAGTGGACAGGGGGTGAACAATCAGCCCCAGCATTTT
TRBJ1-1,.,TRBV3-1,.,CASSPPGIRNTEAFF,TGTGCCAGCAGCCCCCCGGGGATACGGAACACTGAAGCTTTCTTT
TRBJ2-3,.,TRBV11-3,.,CASSLAASTDTQYF,TGTGCCAGCAGCTTAGCGGCCAGCACAGATACGCAGTATTTT
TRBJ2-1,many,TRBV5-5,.,CASSLDPSNEQFF,TGTGCCAGCAGCTTGGATCCTTCCAATGAGCAGTTCTTC
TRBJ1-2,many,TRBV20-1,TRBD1,CSARDRGGGYTF,TGCAGTGCTCGCGACAGGGGGGGTGGCTACACCTTC
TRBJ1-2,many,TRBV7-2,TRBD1,CASSSIRTGDRYTF,TGTGCCAGCAGTTCGATTAGGACAGGGGATCGCTACACCTTC
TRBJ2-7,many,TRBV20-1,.,CSASLDRAPRGEQYF,TGCAGTGCTAGTCTCGACAGGGCCCCCCGGGGGGAGCAGTACTTC
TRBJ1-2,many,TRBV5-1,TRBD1,CASSPLGQGARGYTF,TGCGCCAGCAGCCCATTAGGCCAGGGGGCGCGGGGCTACACCTTC
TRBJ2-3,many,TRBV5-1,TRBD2,CASSYSGGALDTQYF,TGCGCCAGCAGCTACAGCGGGGGGGCCTTGGATACGCAGTATTTT
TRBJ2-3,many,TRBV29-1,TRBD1,CSGSTGLRDTQYF,TGCAGCGGTTCGACAGGGCTCCGAGATACGCAGTATTTT
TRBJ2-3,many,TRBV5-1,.,CASSLLSGQVDTQYF,TGCGCCAGCAGCTTGCTCTCGGGGCAGGTGGATACGCAGTATTTT
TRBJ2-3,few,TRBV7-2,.,CASSPGTASTDTQYF,TGTGCCAGCAGCCCGGGGACTGCCAGCACAGATACGCAGTATTTT
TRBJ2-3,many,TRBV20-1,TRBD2,CSASPPLAGALTDTQYF,TGCAGTGCTAGCCCCCCACTAGCGGGGGCCCTCACAGATACGCAGTATTTT
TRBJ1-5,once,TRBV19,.,CASSPIGQPQHF,TGTGCCAGTAGCCCCATTGGCCAGCCCCAGCATTTT
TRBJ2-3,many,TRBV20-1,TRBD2,CSAPSASGSVTDTQYF,TGCAGTGCCCCGTCCGCTAGCGGGAGTGTAACAGATACGCAGTATTTT
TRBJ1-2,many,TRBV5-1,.,CASRPPSEGAYGYTF,TGCGCCAGCAGACCTCCCTCGGAAGGGGCCTATGGCTACACCTTC
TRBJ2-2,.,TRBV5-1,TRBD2,CASNRGLAGTGELFF,TGCGCCAGCAACCGGGGACTAGCGGGAACCGGGGAGCTGTTTTTT
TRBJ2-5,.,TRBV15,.,CATSRDPGAEETQYF,TGTGCCACCAGCAGAGATCCGGGGGCGGAGGAGACCCAGTACTTC
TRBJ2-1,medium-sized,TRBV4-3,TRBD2,CASSQGLAGDRSYNEQFF,TGCGCCAGCAGCCAAGGACTAGCGGGAGATCGGTCCTACAATGAGCAGTTCTTC
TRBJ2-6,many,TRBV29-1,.,CSVDQGSGANVLTF,TGCAGCGTTGATCAGGGCTCTGGGGCCAACGTCCTGACTTTC
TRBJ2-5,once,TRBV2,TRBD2,CASSVRLAAEETQYF,TGTGCCAGCAGCGTTAGACTAGCGGCCGAAGAGACCCAGTACTTC
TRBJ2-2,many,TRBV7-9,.,CASSLSGELFF,TGTGCCAGCAGCTTAAGCGGGGAGCTGTTTTTT
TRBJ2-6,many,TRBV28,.,CASSLSGSGANVLTF,TGTGCCAGCAGTTTATCGGGTTCCGGGGCCAACGTCCTGACTTTC
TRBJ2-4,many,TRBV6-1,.,CASGGGRTPKNIQYF,TGTGCCAGCGGTGGGGGGAGGACTCCCAAAAACATTCAGTACTTC
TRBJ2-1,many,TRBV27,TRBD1,CASSTGTGGYNEQFF,TGTGCCAGCAGTACCGGGACAGGGGGCTACAATGAGCAGTTCTTC
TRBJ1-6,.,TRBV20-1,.,CSATKRGSSYNSPLHF,TGCAGTGCTACCAAAAGGGGGAGCTCCTATAATTCACCCCTCCACTTT
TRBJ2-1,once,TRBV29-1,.,CSVDRGGLPAGEQFF,TGCAGCGTTGATAGGGGGGGACTCCCGGCGGGTGAGCAGTTCTTC
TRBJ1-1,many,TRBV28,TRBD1,CASSGRQGHTEAFF,TGTGCCAGCAGCGGAAGACAGGGTCACACTGAAGCTTTCTTT
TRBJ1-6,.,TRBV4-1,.,CASSQGPGQEGSPLHF,TGCGCCAGCAGCCAAGGTCCGGGACAAGAAGGATCACCCCTCCACTTT
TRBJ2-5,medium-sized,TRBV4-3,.,CASSQGIVIQETQYF,TGCGCCAGCAGCCAAGGAATAGTGATCCAAGAGACCCAGTACTTC
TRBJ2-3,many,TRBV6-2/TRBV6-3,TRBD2,CASTDGGASDTQYF,TGTGCCAGCACCGACGGGGGGGCATCAGATACGCAGTATTTT
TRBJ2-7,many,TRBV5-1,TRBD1,CASSLAETGALQYF,TGCGCCAGCAGCTTGGCCGAGACAGGGGCTCTTCAGTACTTC
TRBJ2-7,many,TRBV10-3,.,CAISGSYEQYF,TGTGCCATCTCGGGTTCCTACGAGCAGTACTTC
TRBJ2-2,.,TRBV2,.,CASIGERGTGELFF,TGTGCCAGCATTGGGGAGCGTGGGACCGGGGAGCTGTTTTTT
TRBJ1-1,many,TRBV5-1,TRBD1,CASSLLGQGNTEAFF,TGCGCCAGCAGCTTGCTTGGACAGGGGAACACTGAAGCTTTCTTT
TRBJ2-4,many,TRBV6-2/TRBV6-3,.,CASSQGRGKNIQYF,TGTGCCAGCAGCCAGGGTCGCGGCAAAAACATTCAGTACTTC
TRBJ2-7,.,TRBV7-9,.,CASSFNDPTYEQYF,TGTGCCAGCAGCTTCAATGATCCGACCTACGAGCAGTACTTC